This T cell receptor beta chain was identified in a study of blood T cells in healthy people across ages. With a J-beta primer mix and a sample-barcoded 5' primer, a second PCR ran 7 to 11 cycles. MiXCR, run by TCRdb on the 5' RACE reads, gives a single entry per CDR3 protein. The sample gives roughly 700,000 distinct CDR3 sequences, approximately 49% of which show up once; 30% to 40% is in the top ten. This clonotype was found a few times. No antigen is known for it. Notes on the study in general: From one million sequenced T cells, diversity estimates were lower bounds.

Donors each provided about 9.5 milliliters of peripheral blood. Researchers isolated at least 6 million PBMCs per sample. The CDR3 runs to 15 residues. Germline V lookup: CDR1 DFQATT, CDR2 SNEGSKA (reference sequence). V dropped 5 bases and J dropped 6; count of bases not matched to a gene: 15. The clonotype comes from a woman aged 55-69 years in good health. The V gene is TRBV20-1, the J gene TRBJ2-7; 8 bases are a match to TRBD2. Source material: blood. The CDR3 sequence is CSALGMAAGESEQYF. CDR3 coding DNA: TGCAGTGCTTTAGGGATGGCAGCGGGAGAAAGCGAGCAGTACTTC.